This passage covers 9 T cell receptor beta chains from one sample sequenced in a study of T cell repertoires in cytomegalovirus infection. One entry per CDR3 protein, called by TCRdb with MiXCR from the reads. Among around 290,000 distinct CDR3 sequences listed, about a quarter were seen once. The sequenced material came from PBMCs. These receptors all come from a human donor in good health (CMV status not recorded). Some clones in this sample may be carry-over from other donors' samples.

The CDR3, as DNA: TGTGCCAGCAGCCCCGCGGGGGCGGTCGATGAGCAGTTCTTC. This gives the protein CASSPAGAVDEQFF. The chain has TRBV6-2 or TRBV6-3 and TRBJ2-1; TRBD2 is a possible D gene (7 bases). With 6 bases removed from V and 8 bases from J, the gap between germline ends came to 17 bases. Germline V gene data show CDR1 as MNHEY and CDR2 as SVGEGT. This CDR3 spans 14 amino acids.

This clonotype has only a few counts. The chain links TRBV11-2 to TRBJ1-4; D is unresolved. Germline V gene data show CDR1 as SGHAT and CDR2 as FQNNGV. V lost 2 bases to trimming and J lost 0 bases, with 7 bases between them. This CDR3 is 15 amino acids long. The CDR3 reads CASSLLRATNEKLFF. Here the CDR3 DNA reads TGTGCCAGCAGCTTATTGCGCGCAACTAATGAAAAACTGTTTTTT.

The gene calls are TRBV25-1 and TRBJ2-7; 8 bases are a match to TRBD1. V lost 4 bases to trimming and J lost 0 bases; unmatched junction nucleotides: 11. Germline V gene data show CDR1 as MGHDK and CDR2 as SYGVNS. The CDR3 consists of 17 residues. The CDR3 reads CASSAHPGQASSYEQYF. The CDR3, as DNA: TGTGCCAGCAGTGCTCACCCGGGACAGGCTAGCTCCTACGAGCAGTACTTC.

This clonotype has a handful of counts. V usage is TRBV18 and J usage is TRBJ1-5; TRBD1 aligns across 10 bases. CDR3 length equals 13 residues. Germline CDR1 is KGHSH and CDR2 is LQKENI. V lost 10 bases, J lost 4 bases, and 4 bases stayed unmatched. CDR3 loop: CATRQGANQPQHF. CDR3 DNA: TGTGCCACGAGACAGGGGGCGAATCAGCCCCAGCATTTT.

The chain has TRBV19 and TRBJ2-7; D is possibly TRBD1 (6 bases). Germline values: CDR1 LNHDA, CDR2 SQIVND (reference sequence). Trimming cost V 7 bases and J 5 bases, with 15 bases left between them. The CDR3 loop spans 13 amino acids. CDR3 amino acids: CASNSGQPNEQYF. The CDR3 nucleotides read TGTGCCAGTAACTCTGGACAGCCCAACGAGCAGTACTTC.

The chain employs TRBV6-5 and TRBJ1-2; D perhaps matches TRBD1 (5 bases). This CDR3 is 12 amino acids long. Germline values: CDR1 MNHEY, CDR2 SVGAGI. Trimming removed 0 bases at V and 7 bases at J, with 6 bases between. In nucleotides, the CDR3 is TGTGCCAGCAGTTACTCCGGGGGTGGCTACACCTTC. Protein sequence: CASSYSGGGYTF.

This clonotype has more than one count but fewer than ten. V is TRBV11-2 and J is TRBJ1-2; D possibly corresponds to TRBD1 (6 bases). Trimming removed 5 bases at V and 3 bases at J, with 16 bases between. CDR3 size: 15 residues. Germline V gene lookup returns CDR1 SGHAT and CDR2 FQNNGV. CDR3 in amino acids: CASSLRQVWDYGYTF. Written as DNA, the CDR3 is TGTGCCAGCAGCCTACGACAGGTGTGGGACTATGGCTACACCTTC.

This clonotype was seen a handful of times. The CDR3 sequence is CSARDYGGPSTEAFF. The CDR3 coding sequence is TGCAGTGCTAGAGATTATGGGGGCCCGAGCACTGAAGCTTTCTTT. This chain uses TRBV20-1 with TRBJ1-1; D possibly corresponds to TRBD1 (6 bases). V was pared by 0 bases and J by 4 bases, with 15 bases between. This CDR3 comprises 15 residues. Germline CDR1 and CDR2: DFQATT and SNEGSKA (reference sequence).

There are a few counts of this clonotype. The rearrangement joins TRBV29-1 to TRBJ1-6; 8 bases match TRBD1. This CDR3 is built from 14 residues. Germline CDR1 reads SQVTM; CDR2 reads ANQGSEA. The V segment lost 4 bases and the J segment 10 bases; nucleotides outside the gene matches: 9. The CDR3 sequence is CSVGEDREGSPLHF. The CDR3 DNA follows: TGCAGCGTTGGGGAGGACAGGGAAGGATCACCCCTCCACTTT.